These T cell receptor beta chains were read from a single sample in a study of cytomegalovirus exposure and HLA in healthy donors. Generated by immunoSEQ multiplex PCR, the TCRdb table keeps only in-frame clones and is missing some. The top ten clones hold around 0.54% of a sample with 120,000 to 150,000 clones, 88% of them seen once. Sequenced: PBMCs. The receptors were sampled from a woman in her thirties or forties in good health and CMV-seronegative. Each CDR3 is given with its conserved first and last residue. Fields, in order: D gene, V gene, J gene, clone size, CDR3 DNA, CDR3 protein. A D gene is named only where the DNA matches it firmly. Expanded clones are given a class, and other clones once, few, many or no size at all.

>TRBD1|TRBV6-4|TRBJ2-1|few
TGTGCCAGCAGCCAGGACAGGGGGTCCTACAATGAGCAGTTCTTC
CASSQDRGSYNEQFF
>.|TRBV15|TRBJ2-3|.
TGTGCCACCAGCAGAGGCGAGGTTTACACAGATACGCAGTATTTT
CATSRGEVYTDTQYF
>TRBD1|TRBV6-6|TRBJ2-7|once
TGTGCCAGCAGTGGACCGGGACAGGGTGGCTACGAGCAGTACTTC
CASSGPGQGGYEQYF
>.|TRBV19|TRBJ1-5|.
TGTGCCAGTAGTATAGCTGGCGGGTATGGCAATCAGCCCCAGCATTTT
CASSIAGGYGNQPQHF
>TRBD1|TRBV7-6|TRBJ2-7|.
TGTGCCAGCAGCCGACAGGGGACCGAGCAGTACTTC
CASSRQGTEQYF
>TRBD1|TRBV7-9|TRBJ2-2|.
TGTGCCAGGAAGCCACAGGGGGCGCTCACCGGGGAGCTGTTTTTT
CARKPQGALTGELFF
>TRBD2|TRBV19|TRBJ2-1|.
TGTGCCAGTAGCAGCCACCTAGCGGGAGGTGAGCAGTTCTTC
CASSSHLAGGEQFF
>.|TRBV2|TRBJ1-2|.
TGTGCCAGCAGTGACCCCAGCTATGGCTACACCTTC
CASSDPSYGYTF
>.|TRBV27|TRBJ1-1|.
TGTGCCAGCAGTTTAAGGGGAAACACTGAAGCTTTCTTT
CASSLRGNTEAFF
>TRBD2|TRBV5-1|TRBJ2-2|.
TGCGCCAGCAGCGTGACCGGGACTAGCGGGGCTGTCCCGACCGGGGAGCTGTTTTTT
CASSVTGTSGAVPTGELFF